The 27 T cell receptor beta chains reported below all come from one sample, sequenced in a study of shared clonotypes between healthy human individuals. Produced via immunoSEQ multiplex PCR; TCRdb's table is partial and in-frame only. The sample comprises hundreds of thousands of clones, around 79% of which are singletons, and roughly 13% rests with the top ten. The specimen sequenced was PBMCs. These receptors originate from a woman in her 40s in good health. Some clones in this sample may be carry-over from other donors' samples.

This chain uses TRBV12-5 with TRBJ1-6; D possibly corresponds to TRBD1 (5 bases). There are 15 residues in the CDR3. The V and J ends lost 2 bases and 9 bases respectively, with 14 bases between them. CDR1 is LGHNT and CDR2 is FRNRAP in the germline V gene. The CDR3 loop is CASGLRVNGGSPLHF. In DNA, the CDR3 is TGTGCTAGTGGTTTGAGGGTTAATGGGGGTTCACCCCTCCACTTT. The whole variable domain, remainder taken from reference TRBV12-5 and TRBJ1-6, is DARVTQTPRHKVTEMGQEVTMRCQPILGHNTVFWYRQTMMQGLELLAYFRNRAPLDDSGMPKDRFSAEMPDATLATLKIQPSEPRDSAVYFCASGLRVNGGSPLHFGNGTRLTVT.

This CDR3 reads CASSLGVAGGETQYF. CDR3 coding DNA: TGTGCCAGCAGCCTTGGAGTAGCGGGAGGAGAGACCCAGTACTTC. The gene calls are TRBV14 and TRBJ2-5; 10 nucleotides line up with TRBD2. CDR1 and CDR2 from the germline V gene are SGHDN and FVKESK. CDR3 length equals 15 residues. Germline trimming cut 4 bases from V and 4 bases from J; bases unmatched to any gene: 6. Combining the CDR3 with reference TRBV14 and TRBJ2-5 gives the whole variable domain EAGVTQFPSHSVIEKGQTVTLRCDPISGHDNLYWYRRVMGKEIKFLLHFVKESKQDESGMPNNRFLAERTGGTYSTLKVQPAELEDSGVYFCASSLGVAGGETQYFGPGTRLLVL.

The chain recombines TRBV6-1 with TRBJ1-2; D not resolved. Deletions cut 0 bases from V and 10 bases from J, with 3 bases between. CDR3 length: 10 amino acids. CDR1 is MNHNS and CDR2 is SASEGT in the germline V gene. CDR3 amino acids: CASSEASYTF. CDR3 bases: TGTGCCAGCAGTGAAGCTTCCTACACCTTC.

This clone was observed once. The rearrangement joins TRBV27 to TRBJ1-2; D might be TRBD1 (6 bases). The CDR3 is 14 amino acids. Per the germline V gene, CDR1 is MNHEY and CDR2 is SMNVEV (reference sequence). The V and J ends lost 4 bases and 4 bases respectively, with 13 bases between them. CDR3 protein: CASSSPDSLYGYTF. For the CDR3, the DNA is TGTGCCAGCAGTTCACCGGACAGTCTCTATGGCTACACCTTC.

The CDR3 reads CASSQTSGRTDTQYF. The DNA for the CDR3 is TGTGCCAGCAGCCAGACTAGCGGGAGAACAGATACGCAGTATTTT. The chain employs TRBV7-9 and TRBJ2-3, with TRBD2 matching over 12 bases. The V and J ends lost 5 bases and 3 bases, in that order; junction bases with no gene match: 3. Germline CDR1 is SEHNR and CDR2 is FQNEAQ (reference sequence). The CDR3 totals 15 residues.

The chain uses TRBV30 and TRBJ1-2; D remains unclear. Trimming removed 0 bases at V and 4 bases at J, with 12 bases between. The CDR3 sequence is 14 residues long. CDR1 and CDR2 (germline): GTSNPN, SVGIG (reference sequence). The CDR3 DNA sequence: TGTGCCTGGAGTGTACCCCCAGACACCTATGGCTACACCTTC. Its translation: CAWSVPPDTYGYTF.

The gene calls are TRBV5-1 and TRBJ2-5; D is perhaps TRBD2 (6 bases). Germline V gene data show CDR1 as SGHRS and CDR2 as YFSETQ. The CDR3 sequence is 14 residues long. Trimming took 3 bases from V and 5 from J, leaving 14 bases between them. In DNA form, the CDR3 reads TGCGCCAGCAGCTCCCTCCCCGGGGGTGAGACCCAGTACTTC. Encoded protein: CASSSLPGGETQYF.

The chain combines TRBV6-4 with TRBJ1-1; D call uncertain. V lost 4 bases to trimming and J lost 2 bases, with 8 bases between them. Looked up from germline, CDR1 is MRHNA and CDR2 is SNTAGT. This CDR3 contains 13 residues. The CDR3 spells CASSVQRNTEAFF. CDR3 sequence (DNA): TGTGCCAGCAGTGTACAGCGCAACACTGAAGCTTTCTTT.

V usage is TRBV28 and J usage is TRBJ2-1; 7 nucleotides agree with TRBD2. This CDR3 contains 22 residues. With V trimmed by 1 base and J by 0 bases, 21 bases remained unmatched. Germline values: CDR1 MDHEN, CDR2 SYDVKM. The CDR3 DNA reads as TGTGCCAGCAGTTTATTGTCCCTATTGGGCTCGGGGGGAGGGCGCTCCTACAATGAGCAGTTCTTC. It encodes CASSLLSLLGSGGGRSYNEQFF.

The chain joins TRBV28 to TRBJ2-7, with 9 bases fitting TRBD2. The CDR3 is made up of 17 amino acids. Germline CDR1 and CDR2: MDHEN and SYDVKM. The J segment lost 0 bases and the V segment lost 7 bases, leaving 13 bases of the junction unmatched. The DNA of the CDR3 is TGTGCCAGCACAGCGGGAGGACCGGGTCTTGGCTCCTACGAGCAGTACTTC. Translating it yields CASTAGGPGLGSYEQYF.

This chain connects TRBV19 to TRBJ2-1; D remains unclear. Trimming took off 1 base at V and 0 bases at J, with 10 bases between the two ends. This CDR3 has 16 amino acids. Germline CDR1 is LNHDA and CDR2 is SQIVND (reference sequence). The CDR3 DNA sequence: TGTGCCAGTAGTATAGGCCCCCATAACTCCTACAATGAGCAGTTCTTC. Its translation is CASSIGPHNSYNEQFF.

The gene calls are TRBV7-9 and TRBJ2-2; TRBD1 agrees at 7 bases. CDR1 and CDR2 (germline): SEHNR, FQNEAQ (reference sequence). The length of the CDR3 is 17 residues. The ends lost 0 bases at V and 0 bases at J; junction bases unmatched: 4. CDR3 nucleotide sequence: TGTGCCAGCAGCTTAGCGAGGACAGGATCGAACACCGGGGAGCTGTTTTTT. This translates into CASSLARTGSNTGELFF.

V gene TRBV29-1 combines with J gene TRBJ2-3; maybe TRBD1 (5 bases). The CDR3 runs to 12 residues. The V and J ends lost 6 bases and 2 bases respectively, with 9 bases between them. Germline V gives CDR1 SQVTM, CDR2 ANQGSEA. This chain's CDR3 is CSVVTDTDTQYF. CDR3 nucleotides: TGCAGCGTGGTGACAGACACAGATACGCAGTATTTT.

The DNA of the CDR3 is TGTGCCTGGAGCAGAGGGGGGAACACTGAAGCTTTCTTT. Residues: CAWSRGGNTEAFF. The chain has TRBV30 and TRBJ1-1, with D perhaps matching TRBD1 (6 bases). The V end was cut by 3 bases, the J end by 1 base, with 9 bases between. CDR3 length: 13 amino acids. Germline CDR1 reads GTSNPN; CDR2 reads SVGIG (reference sequence).

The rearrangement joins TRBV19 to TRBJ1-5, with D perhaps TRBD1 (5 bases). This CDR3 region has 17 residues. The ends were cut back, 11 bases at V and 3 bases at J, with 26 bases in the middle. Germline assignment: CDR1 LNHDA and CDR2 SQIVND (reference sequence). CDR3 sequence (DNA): TGTGCCCCCCGGGAGGTTTTCGGGCAGGGTGACAATCAGCCCCAGCATTTT. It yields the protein CAPREVFGQGDNQPQHF.

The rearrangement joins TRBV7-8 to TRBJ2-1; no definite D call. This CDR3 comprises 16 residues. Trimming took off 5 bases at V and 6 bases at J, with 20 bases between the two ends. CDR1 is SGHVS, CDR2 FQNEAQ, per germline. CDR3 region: CASSPKWSLQPNEQFF. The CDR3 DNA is TGTGCCAGCAGCCCTAAGTGGTCATTACAGCCCAATGAGCAGTTCTTC.

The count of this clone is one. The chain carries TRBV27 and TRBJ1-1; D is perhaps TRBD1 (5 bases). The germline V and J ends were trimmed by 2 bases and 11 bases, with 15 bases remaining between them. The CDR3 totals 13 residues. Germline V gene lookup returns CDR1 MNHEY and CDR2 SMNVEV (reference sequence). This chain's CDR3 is CASSLREGWEAFF. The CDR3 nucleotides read TGTGCCAGCAGTTTACGAGAGGGGTGGGAGGCTTTCTTT.

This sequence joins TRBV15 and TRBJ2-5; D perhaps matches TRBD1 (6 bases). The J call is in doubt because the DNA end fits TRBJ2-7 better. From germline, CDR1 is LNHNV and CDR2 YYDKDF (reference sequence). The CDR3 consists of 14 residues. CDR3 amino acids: CATSGGRGAYEQYF. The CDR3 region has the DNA TGTGCCACCAGCGGAGGCAGGGGAGCTTACGAGCAGTACTTC.

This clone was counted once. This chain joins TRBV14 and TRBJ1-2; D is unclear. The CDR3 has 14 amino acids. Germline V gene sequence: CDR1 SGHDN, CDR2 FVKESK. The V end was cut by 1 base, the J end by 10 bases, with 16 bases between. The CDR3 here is CASSQAGSNLIYTF. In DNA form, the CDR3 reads TGTGCCAGCAGCCAAGCCGGATCTAACCTTATCTACACCTTC.

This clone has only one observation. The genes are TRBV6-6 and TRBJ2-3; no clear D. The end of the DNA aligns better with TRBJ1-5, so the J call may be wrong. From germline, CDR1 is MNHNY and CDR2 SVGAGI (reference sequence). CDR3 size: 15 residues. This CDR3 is CASSYPAGESDTQHF. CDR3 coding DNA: TGTGCCAGCAGTTACCCAGCGGGAGAGTCAGATACGCAGCATTTT.

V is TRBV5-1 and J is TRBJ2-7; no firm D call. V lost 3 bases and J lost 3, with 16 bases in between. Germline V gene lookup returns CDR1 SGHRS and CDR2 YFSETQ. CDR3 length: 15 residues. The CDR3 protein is CASSSSPDGRYEQYF. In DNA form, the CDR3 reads TGCGCCAGCAGCTCCAGCCCCGACGGGCGCTACGAGCAGTACTTC.

The CDR3 loop is CAYPGQGDTEAFF. CDR3 nucleotide sequence: TGTGCCTACCCGGGACAGGGGGACACTGAAGCTTTCTTT. The V and J genes are TRBV30 and TRBJ1-1; TRBD1 aligns across 11 bases. Germline V CDR1 and CDR2: GTSNPN, SVGIG (reference sequence). This CDR3 is built from 13 residues. Trimming cost V 7 bases and J 3 bases; bases outside gene matches: 4.

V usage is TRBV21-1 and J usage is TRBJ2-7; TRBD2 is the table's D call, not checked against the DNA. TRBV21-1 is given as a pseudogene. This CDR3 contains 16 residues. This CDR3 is CASSLDLQAGYPEQYF. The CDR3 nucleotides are TGTGCCAGCAGCTTGGATCTACAGGCGGGATACCCCGAGCAGTACTTC.

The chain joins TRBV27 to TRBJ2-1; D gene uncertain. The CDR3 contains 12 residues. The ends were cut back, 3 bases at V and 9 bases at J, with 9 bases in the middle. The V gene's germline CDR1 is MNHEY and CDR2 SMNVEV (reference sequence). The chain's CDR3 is CASSLTPTEQFF. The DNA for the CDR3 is TGTGCCAGCAGTTTGACCCCGACTGAGCAGTTCTTC.

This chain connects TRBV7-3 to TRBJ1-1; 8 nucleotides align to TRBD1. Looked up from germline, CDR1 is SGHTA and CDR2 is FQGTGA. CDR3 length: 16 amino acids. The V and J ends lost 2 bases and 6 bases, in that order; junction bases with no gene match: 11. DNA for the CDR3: TGTGCCAGCAGCTTAGAAAGGACAGGGTCAGGGTCTGAAGCTTTCTTT. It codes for CASSLERTGSGSEAFF.

The chain's CDR3 is CASSPRGLAPAYEQYF. Written as DNA, the CDR3 is TGTGCCAGCAGCCCCAGGGGACTAGCGCCTGCCTACGAGCAGTACTTC. This rearrangement joins TRBV28 to TRBJ2-7; TRBD2 agrees at 10 bases. V shed 6 bases and J 2 bases; nucleotides not matched to a gene: 10. Germline lookup yields CDR1 MDHEN and CDR2 SYDVKM. The CDR3 runs 16 residues. Looking up the rest from reference TRBV28 and TRBJ2-7 gives the full variable domain: DVKVTQSSRYLVKRTGEKVFLECVQDMDHENMFWYRQDPGLGLRLIYFSYDVKMKEKGDIPEGYSVSREKKERFSLILESASTNQTSMYLCASSPRGLAPAYEQYFGPGTRLTVT.

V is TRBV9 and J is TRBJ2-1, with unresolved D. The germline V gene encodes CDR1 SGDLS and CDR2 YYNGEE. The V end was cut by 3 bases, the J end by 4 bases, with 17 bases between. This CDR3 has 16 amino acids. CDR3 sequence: CASSGPSAAPYNEQFF. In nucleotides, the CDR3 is TGTGCCAGCAGCGGCCCATCCGCGGCGCCATACAATGAGCAGTTCTTC.